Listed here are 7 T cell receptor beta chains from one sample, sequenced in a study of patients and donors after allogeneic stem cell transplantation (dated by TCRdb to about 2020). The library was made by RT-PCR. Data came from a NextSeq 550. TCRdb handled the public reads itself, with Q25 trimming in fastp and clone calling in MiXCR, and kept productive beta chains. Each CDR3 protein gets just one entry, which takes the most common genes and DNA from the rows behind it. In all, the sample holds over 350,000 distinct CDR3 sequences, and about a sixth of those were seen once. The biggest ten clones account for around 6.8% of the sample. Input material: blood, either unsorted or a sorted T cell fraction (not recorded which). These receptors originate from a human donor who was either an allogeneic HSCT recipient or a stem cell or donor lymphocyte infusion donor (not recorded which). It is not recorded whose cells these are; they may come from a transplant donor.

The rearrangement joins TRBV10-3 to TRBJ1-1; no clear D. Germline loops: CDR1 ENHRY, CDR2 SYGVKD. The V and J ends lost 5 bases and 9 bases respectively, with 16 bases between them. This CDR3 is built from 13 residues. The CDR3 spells CAISRSVQAQAFF. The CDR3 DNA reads TGTGCCATCAGTCGTTCGGTTCAGGCCCAAGCTTTCTTT.

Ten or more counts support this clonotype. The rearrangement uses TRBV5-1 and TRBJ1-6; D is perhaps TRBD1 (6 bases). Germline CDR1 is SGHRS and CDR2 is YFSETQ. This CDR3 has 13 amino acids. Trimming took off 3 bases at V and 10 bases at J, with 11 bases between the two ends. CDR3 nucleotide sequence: TGCGCCAGCAGCTCCCACAGGGACTCACCCCTCCACTTT. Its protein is CASSSHRDSPLHF.

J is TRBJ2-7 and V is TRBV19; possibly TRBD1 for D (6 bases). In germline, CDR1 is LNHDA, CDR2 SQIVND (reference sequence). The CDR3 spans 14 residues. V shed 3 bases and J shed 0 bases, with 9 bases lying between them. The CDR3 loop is CASSMRQASYEQYF. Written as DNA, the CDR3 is TGTGCCAGTAGTATGAGACAGGCCTCCTACGAGCAGTACTTC.

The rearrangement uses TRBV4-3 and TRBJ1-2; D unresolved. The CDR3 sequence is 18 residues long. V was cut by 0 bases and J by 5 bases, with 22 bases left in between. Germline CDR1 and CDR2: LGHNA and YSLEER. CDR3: CASSQDIGGVVRRYGYTF. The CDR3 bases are TGCGCCAGCAGCCAAGACATAGGCGGCGTCGTTAGGAGGTATGGCTACACCTTC.

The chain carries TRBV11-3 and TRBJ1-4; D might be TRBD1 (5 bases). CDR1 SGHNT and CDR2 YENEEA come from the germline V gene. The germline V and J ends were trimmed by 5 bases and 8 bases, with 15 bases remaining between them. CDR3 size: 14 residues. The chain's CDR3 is CASSLIQDGEKLFF. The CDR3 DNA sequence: TGTGCCAGCAGCCTAATACAGGATGGAGAAAAACTGTTTTTT.

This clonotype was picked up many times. The CDR3 here is CASSYSIKETQYF. The CDR3 DNA reads as TGTGCCAGCAGTTACTCGATTAAAGAGACCCAGTACTTC. This chain joins TRBV6-5 and TRBJ2-5, with D hard to call. Germline V gene sequence: CDR1 MNHEY, CDR2 SVGAGI. This CDR3 region has 13 residues. V was shortened by 0 bases and J by 3 bases, with 5 bases between the two germline ends.

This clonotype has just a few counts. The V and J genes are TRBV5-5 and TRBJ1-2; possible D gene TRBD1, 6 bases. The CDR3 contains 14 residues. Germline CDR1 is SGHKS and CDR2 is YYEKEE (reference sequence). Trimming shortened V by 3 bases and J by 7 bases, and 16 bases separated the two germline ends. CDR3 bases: TGTGCCAGCAGCTCCCCTGGTGGGGGCTTTGGCTACACCTTC. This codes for CASSSPGGGFGYTF.